This T cell receptor beta chain originates from a study of OX40 agonist ivuxolimab in advanced cancers. V lost 6 bases and J lost 4, with 12 bases in between. The CDR3 extends over 14 amino acids. Germline CDR1 and CDR2: SNHLY and FYNNEI. Sequencing was performed with immunoSEQ multiplex PCR; in TCRdb, only in-frame clones are kept and a portion is missing. The table has about 59,000 clones, 75% to 90% seen once. A single count supports this clone. Sample: CD4+ or CD8+ T cells sorted from blood, taken in a trial of the OX40 agonist ivuxolimab. V gene TRBV2 combines with J gene TRBJ2-2; the D call may be TRBD1 or TRBD2 (5 bases each). This receptor was identified in an adult with an advanced solid tumor such as melanoma, head and neck, liver or kidney cancer. DNA of the CDR3: TGTGCCAGCAGGGAGGTTCAGGGCACCGGGGAGCTGTTTTTT. It translates to CASREVQGTGELFF.